This TCR beta chain was recorded in a study of cytomegalovirus exposure and HLA in healthy donors. Study in general: Findings of an earlier analysis included around 100 million unique TCR beta sequences from 190 million or so T cells.

Concerning this clone: Its target is unknown.

PCR employed 60 Vbeta and 13 Jbeta primers. The protocol was immunoSEQ multiplex PCR, while the TCRdb copy is restricted to in-frame clones and leaves out a portion. The table lists 95,000 to 150,000 clones, approximately 78% of them singletons. Study-level findings and limits: Some public TCRs appeared in many individuals, while most sequences were rare. Links to common viral pathogens appeared, in a later analysis, for several of the most significant clusters.

V lost 3 bases and J lost 0, with 8 bases in between. The CDR3 covers 14 residues. The V gene's germline CDR1 is LNHDA and CDR2 SQIVND (reference sequence). The clonotype was recovered from a man younger than 45 in good health and CMV-seropositive. The chain joins TRBV19 to TRBJ1-1, with D uncertain. The sequencing sample was made of PBMCs. The CDR3 nucleotides are TGTGCCAGTAGTATTGAGGTCTTGAACACTGAAGCTTTCTTT. This translates into CASSIEVLNTEAFF.